This TCR beta chain derives from a study of siplizumab effects on memory and regulatory T cells. Study-level results: There appeared to be greater diversity in naive T cells than in memory cells, and naive T cells seemed major contributors to the alloresponse. Of the alloreactive clones, only a minor fraction mapped to unstimulated subsets. The authors could not assign a naive or memory phenotype to roughly 80-97% of proliferating CD4+ or CD8+ clones.

On this clone: Its antigen is unidentified.

Per-sample assaying covered 95,000 to 100,000 TCR templates. Sequenced by immunoSEQ multiplex PCR; TCRdb stores in-frame clones only, minus some. The table records roughly 100,000 clones, 90% to 95% of them present only once. Germline CDR1 is MNHEY and CDR2 is SMNVEV (reference sequence). Trimming cost V 4 bases and J 6 bases; bases outside gene matches: 7. This CDR3 spans 15 amino acids. Sample: CD8+ T cells sorted from blood. This clonotype was obtained from a human donor in good health. The chain links TRBV27 to TRBJ2-4, with 9 bases identical to TRBD2. CDR3 in DNA: TGTGCCAGCAGTTCTAGCGGGGTAGGTGGAAACATTCAGTACTTC. Protein product: CASSSSGVGGNIQYF.